This T cell receptor (beta chain) was sequenced in a study of early T cells in non-severe SARS-CoV-2 infection. Study background: Bulk RNA isolated from unsorted whole blood underwent sequencing; chains were not paired.

This clonotype was picked up many times. The ends lost 0 bases at V and 2 bases at J; junction bases unmatched: 10. This CDR3 has 19 residues. Germline-derived CDR1 and CDR2 are DFQATT and SNEGSKA (reference sequence). Individual cDNA molecules carried attached unique molecular identifiers. Each CDR3 protein gets one entry after TCRdb re-called the 5' RACE reads with MiXCR. Of roughly 50,000 distinct CDR3 sequences in the sample, more than 6.5% were seen once. The sequenced material came from whole blood. This TCR derives from an adult who was a healthcare worker with PCR-confirmed SARS-CoV-2 infection or an uninfected control (not recorded which). The rearrangement uses TRBV20-1 and TRBJ2-1; TRBD2 matches 13 bases. For the CDR3, the DNA is TGCAGTGCTAGAGAACCGGGACTAGCGGGGATAGGGCCCTACAATGAGCAGTTCTTC. Protein product: CSAREPGLAGIGPYNEQFF.